This paragraph reports one TCR beta chain. The data were taken from a study of blood T cell repertoires in COVID-19. Original processing methods: Reference gene primer amplification gave nucleated cell count estimates. Profiling relied on immunoSEQ multiplex PCR, and the TCRdb table lists in-frame clones only, not all of them. V, J and clone size are those of that table, while D and trimming were read from the DNA. The table has fewer than 300,000 clones, 83% seen once; the top ten hold approximately 5.4%. Germline values: CDR1 MNHEY, CDR2 SVGAGI. V was pared by 0 bases and J by 4 bases, with 12 bases between. This CDR3 has 15 residues.

This TCR came from a man at least 80 years old with acute or convalescent COVID-19. Sequenced input: peripheral blood. This chain uses TRBV6-5 with TRBJ1-2; D gene unclear. CDR3 in amino acids: CASSYSIVTAYGYTF. The CDR3 nucleotides are TGTGCCAGCAGTTACTCGATAGTCACAGCCTATGGCTACACCTTC.